Sequencing of this TCR beta chain was carried out in a study of T-cell memory formation after mild COVID-19 (dated by TCRdb to about 2021). Study-level background: Most TCR sequence clusters were specific to one of the two donors. Two young, previously healthy adult volunteers, one female and one male, were included in the cohort. In two donors, T-cell clones that expanded and contracted after mild COVID-19 were tracked by sequencing TCRalpha and TCRbeta repertoires over time.

Ficoll-Paque density gradient centrifugation was used to isolate PBMCs. The reads were generated on an Illumina NovaSeq 6000. TCRalpha and TCRbeta cDNA libraries were constructed by 5'RACE with constant-segment primers, with sample barcodes and unique molecular identifiers being introduced. RNA was extracted from every sample with Trizol reagent. Libraries were amplified in two PCR steps, with a second sample barcode and Illumina TruSeq adapters added in the second step. Libraries were sequenced on an Illumina NovaSeq with 2 x 150 bp paired-end reads. In the original analysis: Reads were demultiplexed and collapsed into UMI-guided consensus sequences with migec v1.2.7. Using mixcr v2.1.11, UMI consensuses were aligned to TRA and TRB V and J templates and then assembled into clonotypes. Expanded or contracted clonotypes were those called significant by both edgeR and NoisET, with noise models trained on biological replicates. edgeR calls used a false discovery rate-adjusted p below 0.01 and a log2 fold-change threshold of 1. As an exploratory analysis of dynamics, max-normalized trajectories of the 1000 most abundant clonotypes were examined by PCA with hierarchical clustering. Separately sequenced CD4+ and CD8+ repertoires were used to assign the CD4 or CD8 phenotype of responding clones. TCRdb ran its own pipeline on the public reads, namely fastp trimming at Q25 and MiXCR clone calling, and kept in-frame beta chains. Rows are combined by CDR3 protein, so each entry shows the most common genes and DNA. These V and J calls derive from TCRdb rather than the authors' analysis. Counted in this sample were about 620,000 distinct CDR3 sequences; more than 15% of them appeared once. The ten largest clones capture 12% of the sample.

Overall results and qualifications from the work: Balanced CD4/CD8 phenotypes were observed for clones contracting from day 15 to 85, whereas a bias towards CD4+ was observed for a second wave of clones expanding from day 15 to 37. Whether the second-wave clones peaking on day 37 were SARS-CoV-2 specific was not confirmed. Contracting CD4+ clones appeared mostly in the CM and EM memory subsets, whereas CD8+ clones were enriched in EMRA. Only a couple of mild cases were covered in the study, and larger cohorts including severe cases with pre-infection samples were considered necessary. Some responding clones were detected in pre-infection memory, suggesting pre-existing cross-reactive memory T cells joined the SARS-CoV-2 response.

In its sample, this clonotype was seen a few times. The clone's antigen remains unknown. Within one base of it there is no much larger clone, and no base qualities were kept. The trim is 5 bases for V and 1 base for J, with a gap of 15 bases between the germline ends. The CDR3, from cysteine to phenylalanine, totals 15 residues. Only the CDR3 part of the read is kept: 45 bases, read in frame from the first base. CDR1 and CDR2 (GTSNPN, SVGIG) derive from the germline V gene (reference sequence). The receptor's source is an adult woman who had mild COVID-19 (a few samples of this study predate the infection). The sample titles of this study are shuffled in the database, so cell type and time point are left out; the donor was told from shared clones. The sequence links TRBV30 to TRBJ1-5, with the D gene too uncertain to name. Sequenced material: PBMCs or a T cell subset sorted from them (not recorded which). Here is the DNA: TGTGCCTGGTCAGGTGGGCCACTAAGCAATCAGCCCCAGCATTTT. This translates into CAWSGGPLSNQPQHF.